This entry lists 10 T cell receptor beta chains sequenced from one sample in a study of T cell responses to AZD1222 COVID-19 vaccine. Measured with immunoSEQ multiplex PCR; TCRdb has only the in-frame clones, and not every one. The repertoire includes about 120,000 clones, roughly 90% of them detected once, and roughly 3.6% sits in the top ten. The sample here was peripheral blood, taken on day 0 of AZD1222 vaccination. The receptor source for this set is an adult in good health.

The chain employs TRBV4-3 and TRBJ1-3, with D uncertain. CDR3 length: 17 amino acids. Germline loops: CDR1 LGHNA, CDR2 YSLEER. V lost 0 bases, J lost 0 bases, and 12 bases lay in between. The CDR3, as DNA: TGCGCCAGCAGCCAAGATCACCCCGGGCGCTCTGGAAACACCATATATTTT. Protein sequence: CASSQDHPGRSGNTIYF.

This chain joins TRBV2 and TRBJ2-5; D unresolved. The CDR3 is 11 residues long. From germline, CDR1 is SNHLY and CDR2 FYNNEI. With 5 bases removed from V and 4 bases from J, the gap between germline ends came to 5 bases. The CDR3 region is CASSKGETQYF. CDR3 sequence (DNA): TGTGCCAGCAGTAAGGGAGAGACCCAGTACTTC.

This clone was counted a single time. The gene calls are TRBV15 and TRBJ1-3, with D perhaps TRBD1 (6 bases). The CDR3 totals 16 residues. Germline assignment: CDR1 LNHNV and CDR2 YYDKDF (reference sequence). V was pared by 5 bases and J by 5 bases, with 19 bases between. CDR3 protein: CATSDPHGTGRNTIYF. In DNA, the CDR3 is TGTGCCACCAGCGACCCCCATGGAACAGGGAGAAACACCATATATTTT.

The rearrangement uses TRBV12-3 or TRBV12-4 and TRBJ1-4; no clear D gene. The CDR3 sequence is 13 residues long. The V and J ends lost 3 bases and 5 bases respectively, with 7 bases between them. CDR3 protein: CASSLDGNEKLFF. In nucleotides, the CDR3 is TGTGCCAGCAGTTTGGACGGGAATGAAAAACTGTTTTTT.

The chain combines TRBV10-3 with TRBJ1-1, with 7 bases lining up with TRBD1. This CDR3 comprises 14 residues. The germline CDR1 and CDR2 sequences are ENHRY and SYGVKD. V lost 6 bases and J lost 3; bases outside the gene matches: 7. Here the CDR3 reads CAISSYGTDTEAFF. As DNA, the CDR3 is TGTGCCATCAGCAGCTACGGGACAGACACTGAAGCTTTCTTT.

Concerning this clone itself: Mismatch with germline at one junction end may stem from a read error. V is TRBV6-2 or TRBV6-3 and J is TRBJ2-1, with 11 bases identical to TRBD2. This CDR3 is 17 amino acids long. CDR1 MNHEY and CDR2 SVGEGT come from the germline V gene. The CDR3 DNA follows: TGTGCCAGCAGTCACTCGTCTAGCGGGGGGTTGTACAATGAGCAGTTCTTC. Translating gives CASSHSSSGGLYNEQFF.

The rearrangement links TRBV6-4 to TRBJ2-3, with TRBD2 identical over 8 bases. Germline CDR1 is MRHNA and CDR2 is SNTAGT. The V gene end was trimmed by 3 bases and the J gene end by 1 base; junction bases not matched to a gene: 0. The CDR3 extends over 14 amino acids. The CDR3 is CASSERGGTDTQYF. CDR3 in DNA: TGTGCCAGCAGTGAGCGGGGGGGCACAGATACGCAGTATTTT.

This clone occurred once. V usage is TRBV5-1 and J usage is TRBJ2-3; maybe TRBD2 (5 bases). This CDR3 contains 15 residues. V was cut by 0 bases and J by 1 base, with 9 bases left in between. The germline V gene has CDR1 SGHRS and CDR2 YFSETQ. In DNA, the CDR3 is TGCGCCAGCAGCTTGGGGGGAGCCGGCACAGATACGCAGTATTTT. Its translation is CASSLGGAGTDTQYF.

This sequence joins TRBV19 and TRBJ1-3; weak D call: TRBD1 (5 bases). Germline-derived CDR1 and CDR2 are LNHDA and SQIVND (reference sequence). V was shortened by 6 bases and J by 0 bases, with 12 bases between the two germline ends. The CDR3 totals 15 residues. The CDR3 sequence is CASSDRVISGNTIYF. The CDR3 coding sequence is TGTGCCAGTAGCGACAGAGTAATCTCTGGAAACACCATATATTTT.

CDR3 region: CASSLPLGKLFF. The CDR3 region has the DNA TGTGCCAGCAGCTTACCCCTGGGGAAACTGTTTTTT. The V gene is TRBV7-2, the J gene TRBJ1-4; D uncertain. Per germline, CDR1 SGHTA and CDR2 FQGNSA. The CDR3 has 12 amino acids. V was trimmed by 2 bases and J by 11 bases, leaving 9 bases between them.